These 20 T cell receptor beta chains came from one sample sequenced in a study of vaccination and CD4 T cells after COVID-19. Oncomine TCR Beta short-read sequencing was applied to DNA from cultured CD4+ T cells. Using its own MiXCR run on the PCR reads, TCRdb lists one record per CDR3 protein. The sample gives under 5,000 distinct CDR3 sequences, 14% of which show up once; 15% to 20% is in the top ten. The treatment: roughly ten-day PBMC culture with coronavirus spike peptide pools or control peptides (ViraFEST assay). Their antigens are not known. The sample consisted of CD4+ T cells from blood, cultured in vitro. These receptors originate from a human donor who had recovered from COVID-19.

This clonotype was seen a handful of times. V usage is TRBV9 and J usage is TRBJ1-1; TRBD1 matches at 10 bases. The CDR3 has 15 residues. Germline V lookup: CDR1 SGDLS, CDR2 YYNGEE. V trimming: 4 bases; J trimming: 6 bases; junction bases outside the gene matches: 9. The CDR3 protein is CASSPMDRGLAEAFF. CDR3 in DNA: TGTGCCAGCAGCCCGATGGACAGGGGGTTAGCTGAAGCTTTCTTT.

The V gene is TRBV5-4, the J gene TRBJ2-3; D ambiguous. Germline assignment: CDR1 SGHNT and CDR2 YYREEE (reference sequence). With 8 bases removed from V and 2 bases from J, the gap between germline ends came to 15 bases. The CDR3 has 14 residues. CDR3 amino acids: CASRLRTHTDTQYF. The CDR3 DNA sequence: TGTGCCAGTAGACTCCGGACCCACACAGATACGCAGTATTTT. Looking up the rest from reference TRBV5-4 and TRBJ2-3 gives the full variable domain: ETGVTQSPTHLIKTRGQQVTLRCSSQSGHNTVSWYQQALGQGPQFIFQYYREEENGRGNFPPRFSGLQFPNYSSELNVNALELDDSALYLCASRLRTHTDTQYFGPGTRLTVL.

The V gene is TRBV11-2, the J gene TRBJ2-7, with TRBD1 identical over 7 bases. V lost 8 bases to trimming and J lost 4 bases; unmatched junction nucleotides: 11. Looked up from germline, CDR1 is SGHAT and CDR2 is FQNNGV. The length of the CDR3 is 14 residues. The CDR3 here is CASRNFRGIYEQYF. The CDR3 coding sequence is TGTGCCAGCCGTAACTTCAGGGGGATATACGAGCAGTACTTC.

This clonotype was found a few times. The chain is built from TRBV6-1 and TRBJ1-6; maybe TRBD1 (6 bases). V gave up 5 bases and J gave up 7 bases, with 15 bases separating them. The CDR3 has 15 amino acids. Germline V gives CDR1 MNHNS, CDR2 SASEGT. CDR3 nucleotides: TGTGCCAGCAGTACGGGGGGGGGGCGCAATTCACCCCTCCACTTT. Translated, it gives CASSTGGGRNSPLHF.

By sample share, this clonotype is medium-sized (0.01 to 0.1%). The rearrangement uses TRBV20-1 and TRBJ2-2; the D gene is possibly TRBD1 (6 bases). Trimming stripped 1 base from V and 1 base from J, with 7 bases between. The CDR3 sequence is 14 residues long. The V gene's germline CDR1 is DFQATT and CDR2 SNEGSKA (reference sequence). CDR3 DNA: TGCAGTGCTAGAGGGGGACAGAACACCGGGGAGCTGTTTTTT. This sequence encodes CSARGGQNTGELFF.

CDR3 DNA sequence: TGCGCCAGCAGCCAAGAGGGGACAGGGGGAGAGACCCAGTACTTC. Translating it yields CASSQEGTGGETQYF. The V gene is TRBV4-1, the J gene TRBJ2-5; 11 bases match TRBD1. From germline, CDR1 is MGHRA and CDR2 YSYEKL. This CDR3 contains 15 residues. V lost 0 bases and J lost 4; bases outside the gene matches: 1.

This clonotype was observed a few times. The junction does not match germline at one end; this may be a read error. V and J are TRBV11-2 and TRBJ2-7; 11 nucleotides align to TRBD1. The CDR3 extends over 13 amino acids. Germline V lookup: CDR1 SGHAT, CDR2 FQNNGV. CDR3: CASSPGQGGSLAF. The DNA of the CDR3 is TGTGCCAGCAGCCCGGGACAGGGGGGGAGCTTGGCCTTC.

This clonotype is medium-sized (0.01 to 0.1%) in the sample. The chain couples TRBV19 to TRBJ1-1; no firm D call. Deletions cut 0 bases from V and 8 bases from J, with 16 bases between. CDR1 and CDR2 (germline): LNHDA, SQIVND (reference sequence). This CDR3 region has 15 residues. CDR3 coding DNA: TGTGCCAGTAGTATAGACAACGCCCTAACAAGGGAAGCTTTCTTT. Its protein is CASSIDNALTREAFF.

This clonotype has a single count. One end of the junction does not line up with germline, which may come from a read error. The chain is built from TRBV24-1 and TRBJ1-2, with D perhaps matching TRBD1 (6 bases). This CDR3 is 17 amino acids long. The germline gives CDR1 KGHDR, CDR2 SFDVKD. CDR3 in amino acids: CANSDLYQGQKRNGYTF. CDR3 bases: TGTGCCAACAGTGATTTGTACCAAGGACAGAAGAGGAATGGCTACACCTTC.

The V and J genes are TRBV2 and TRBJ2-3; 7 bases align to TRBD2. The CDR3 spans 14 residues. Germline V gene lookup returns CDR1 SNHLY and CDR2 FYNNEI. J was trimmed by 8 bases and V by 7 bases; bases with no gene match: 12. The chain's CDR3 is CASNPLAVGSTQYF. The CDR3 DNA follows: TGTGCCAGCAACCCTCTAGCGGTGGGGAGTACGCAGTATTTT.

The chain has TRBV5-4 and TRBJ2-4; D gene unclear. V lost 0 bases and J lost 8, with 15 bases in between. Germline CDR1 reads SGHNT; CDR2 reads YYREEE (reference sequence). This CDR3 is 15 amino acids long. The CDR3 region has the DNA TGTGCCAGCAGCTTGGATGGAGAAACCACGGACATTCAGTACTTC. Translation: CASSLDGETTDIQYF. Together with reference TRBV5-4 and TRBJ2-4, the CDR3 gives the full variable domain: ETGVTQSPTHLIKTRGQQVTLRCSSQSGHNTVSWYQQALGQGPQFIFQYYREEENGRGNFPPRFSGLQFPNYSSELNVNALELDDSALYLCASSLDGETTDIQYFGAGTRLSVL.

The chain employs TRBV5-1 and TRBJ2-2, with 8 bases matching TRBD2. The ends lost 4 bases at V and 0 bases at J; junction bases unmatched: 2. Germline V CDR1 and CDR2: SGHRS, YFSETQ. CDR3 size: 15 residues. CDR3 region: CASSPGLANTGELFF. In nucleotides, the CDR3 is TGCGCCAGCAGCCCGGGACTAGCGAACACCGGGGAGCTGTTTTTT.

By share, this clonotype ranks as medium-sized. The chain carries TRBV12-3 or TRBV12-4 and TRBJ2-3; no clear D. This CDR3 region has 12 residues. Trimming took off 3 bases at V and 2 bases at J, with 3 bases between the two ends. In nucleotides, the CDR3 is TGTGCCAGCAGTTTGGTCACAGATACGCAGTATTTT. The encoded protein is CASSLVTDTQYF.

This sequence joins TRBV18 and TRBJ2-7, with D tentatively TRBD2 (6 bases). Germline V gene lookup returns CDR1 KGHSH and CDR2 LQKENI. The CDR3 length is 14 residues. V dropped 3 bases and J dropped 5 bases, with 14 bases sitting between them. This chain's CDR3 is CASSPVLAGDEQYF. CDR3 nucleotides: TGTGCCAGCTCACCGGTACTAGCTGGAGACGAGCAGTACTTC.

In its sample, this clonotype is medium-sized. The V call is TRBV12-3 or TRBV12-4, the J call TRBJ1-1; a possible D gene is TRBD1 (5 bases). The CDR3 has 14 amino acids. V was shortened by 2 bases and J by 3 bases, with 10 bases between the two germline ends. As DNA, the CDR3 is TGTGCCAGCAGTTTACAGGGTTCTTACACTGAAGCTTTCTTT. It is translated as CASSLQGSYTEAFF.

This clonotype is termed medium-sized. The chain carries TRBV2 and TRBJ1-2; D is unclear. This CDR3 is built from 14 residues. Trimming took 2 bases from V and 4 from J, leaving 11 bases between them. Germline values: CDR1 SNHLY, CDR2 FYNNEI. CDR3 region: CASSEMSAGYGYTF. The DNA of the CDR3 is TGTGCCAGCAGTGAAATGTCGGCAGGCTATGGCTACACCTTC.

This clonotype was counted only a few times. The chain combines TRBV2 with TRBJ2-3; D gene uncertain. V was shortened by 6 bases and J by 4 bases, with 8 bases between the two germline ends. This CDR3 is built from 12 residues. From germline, CDR1 is SNHLY and CDR2 FYNNEI. CDR3 sequence: CASSEFSDTQYF. Written as DNA, the CDR3 is TGTGCCAGCAGCGAATTTTCAGATACGCAGTATTTT.

This clonotype was observed a handful of times. The V call is TRBV5-1, the J call TRBJ2-7, with 10 bases matching TRBD1. The germline V gene encodes CDR1 SGHRS and CDR2 YFSETQ. CDR3 length equals 15 residues. V lost 1 base to trimming and J lost 2 bases; unmatched junction nucleotides: 3. The CDR3: CASSLRQGATYEQYF. CDR3 DNA sequence: TGCGCCAGCAGCTTGCGACAGGGGGCTACCTACGAGCAGTACTTC. Full variable domain (remainder filled in from reference TRBV5-1 and TRBJ2-7): KAGVTQTPRYLIKTRGQQVTLSCSPISGHRSVSWYQQTPGQGLQFLFEYFSETQRNKGNFPGRFSGRQFSNSRSEMNVSTLELGDSALYLCASSLRQGATYEQYFGPGTRLTVT.

The rearrangement uses TRBV5-4 and TRBJ2-7; 7 bases map to TRBD1. CDR1 and CDR2 from the germline V gene are SGHNT and YYREEE (reference sequence). This CDR3 has 15 residues. J was trimmed by 3 bases and V by 1 base; bases with no gene match: 7. CDR3 sequence: CASSLSPGQIYEQYF. DNA for the CDR3: TGTGCCAGCAGCTTGTCTCCGGGACAGATCTACGAGCAGTACTTC. Full variable domain (remainder filled in from reference TRBV5-4 and TRBJ2-7): ETGVTQSPTHLIKTRGQQVTLRCSSQSGHNTVSWYQQALGQGPQFIFQYYREEENGRGNFPPRFSGLQFPNYSSELNVNALELDDSALYLCASSLSPGQIYEQYFGPGTRLTVT.

By sample fraction, this clonotype is medium-sized. V gene TRBV4-2 combines with J gene TRBJ2-1; D gene uncertain. The CDR3 is 14 residues long. CDR1 and CDR2 (germline): LGHNA, YNFKEQ. Deletions cut 0 bases from V and 8 bases from J, with 11 bases between. The CDR3 spells CASSQDILGYEQFF. The CDR3, as DNA: TGTGCCAGCAGCCAAGACATCTTGGGCTATGAGCAGTTCTTC.